The clone carrying this T cell receptor beta chain was observed many times. As yet, its antigen is unknown. This specimen belongs to a study of breast tumors, draining lymph nodes, adjacent tissues. Study-wide points: Most tumor T cells seemingly derive from lymph node, then expand in tumor. Data only fit, rather than demonstrated, lymph node origin of most tumor T cells. Tumor repertoires ranked between lymph nodes and nontumor tissue in diversity, with V and J gene preferences.

Breast cancer patients provided tissue from their axillary draining lymph nodes. CDR1 and CDR2 from the germline V gene are MGHRA and YSYEKL. V was clipped by 6 bases and J by 2 bases, with 19 bases between them. The CDR3 extends over 17 amino acids. From the multiplex PCR reads, TCRdb called clonotypes with MiXCR, one entry per CDR3 protein. The sample includes about 110,000 distinct CDR3 sequences, 30% of them seen just once. This TCR came from a female donor with breast cancer. Some clones in this sample may be carry-over from other donors' samples. The chain couples TRBV4-1 to TRBJ2-2; D is perhaps TRBD1 (5 bases). The sample was axillary lymph node tissue. The CDR3 nucleotides read TGCGCCAGCAGTCGATTACCCCTCAGGGTCAACACCGGGGAGCTGTTTTTT. This codes for CASSRLPLRVNTGELFF.